This T cell receptor beta chain is from a study of blood T cell repertoires in COVID-19. Study in general: The samples span acute and convalescent COVID-19 from the United States, Italy and Spain. In each case, the material was cDNA or gDNA derived from T cells, B-cell-depleted T cells, or PBMCs.

Losses at the gene ends were 4 bases for V and 9 bases for J; bases not matched to a gene: 12. Germline-derived CDR1 and CDR2 are WSHSY and SAAADI. This CDR3 spans 15 amino acids. In the source study's methods: Reference gene primer amplification gave nucleated cell count estimates. Here immunoSEQ multiplex PCR was the method, and the copy in TCRdb shows in-frame clones only, minus some. The V and J calls and clone size were taken over from that table, and D and trimming were inferred from the DNA. This sample has a few hundred thousand clones, with about 83% found just once. Specimen: peripheral blood. The chain is built from TRBV10-2 and TRBJ2-3; 8 positions match TRBD2. This receptor was taken from a man aged 25 to 40 who had recovered from COVID-19. In nucleotides, the CDR3 is TGCGCCAGCAGTGCTATTCGGGGGGGGATTCCGACGCAGTATTTT. This codes for CASSAIRGGIPTQYF.